A single sample gave rise to the 10 T cell receptor beta chains below, sequenced in a study of long-term antiretroviral therapy in people with HIV. Version v3.0 of the immunoSEQ assay was performed at survey level. Sequenced by immunoSEQ multiplex PCR; TCRdb stores in-frame clones only, minus some. The repertoire holds around 19,000 clones, with approximately 82% as singletons. The source was unsorted PBMCs, collected roughly 2.3 years after starting antiretroviral therapy. Receptor source: a man aged 35 to 55 with HIV.

The chain combines TRBV30 with TRBJ2-1; 7 nucleotides agree with TRBD1. CDR3 length: 12 amino acids. Trimming at V came to 7 bases and at J to 4 bases, leaving 4 bases not matched to a gene. Germline CDR1 and CDR2: GTSNPN and SVGIG (reference sequence). The DNA for the CDR3 is TGTGCCTTCGACAGGGCGTACAATGAGCAGTTCTTC. This codes for CAFDRAYNEQFF.

The chain is built from TRBV9 and TRBJ2-2, with 12 bases identical to TRBD1. Germline CDR1 reads SGDLS; CDR2 reads YYNGEE. The trim removed 4 bases at V and 6 bases at J, leaving 10 bases unmatched. The CDR3 has 17 residues. Written as DNA, the CDR3 is TGTGCCAGCAGCACCGCCCCCGGGACAGGGGGCCCCGGGGAGCTGTTTTTT. It codes for CASSTAPGTGGPGELFF. The full variable domain, with the rest looked up from reference TRBV9 and TRBJ2-2, is DSGVTQTPKHLITATGQRVTLRCSPRSGDLSVYWYQQSLDQGLQFLIQYYNGEERAKGNILERFSAQQFPDLHSELNLSSLELGDSALYFCASSTAPGTGGPGELFFGEGSRLTVL.

The chain is built from TRBV18 and TRBJ1-2; D not resolved. The V end was cut by 4 bases, the J end by 2 bases, with 2 bases between. This CDR3 spans 11 amino acids. Germline V gene lookup returns CDR1 KGHSH and CDR2 LQKENI. The CDR3, as DNA: TGTGCCAGCTCACACAACTATGGCTACACCTTC. Translated: CASSHNYGYTF.

The chain is built from TRBV7-2 and TRBJ2-2; TRBD2 agrees at 14 bases. Per the germline V gene, CDR1 is SGHTA and CDR2 is FQGNSA. This CDR3 is built from 16 residues. The ends lost 5 bases at V and 6 bases at J; junction bases unmatched: 5. The CDR3 sequence: CASSRGGLAGAGELFF. The CDR3 DNA reads TGTGCCAGCAGCAGGGGGGGACTAGCGGGAGCCGGGGAGCTGTTTTTT.

This sequence joins TRBV6-1 and TRBJ2-5; D is ambiguous. This CDR3 comprises 13 residues. The V end was cut by 2 bases, the J end by 2 bases, with 6 bases between. Germline assignment: CDR1 MNHNS and CDR2 SASEGT. The CDR3 loop is CASSEFGQETQYF. As DNA, the CDR3 is TGTGCCAGCAGTGAATTTGGGCAAGAGACCCAGTACTTC.

V gene TRBV7-9 combines with J gene TRBJ2-1, with D possibly matching TRBD1 (5 bases). Deletions cut 5 bases from V and 10 bases from J, with 12 bases between. The V gene's germline CDR1 is SEHNR and CDR2 FQNEAQ (reference sequence). This CDR3 has 12 residues. This chain's CDR3 is CASSQTDLEQFF. As DNA, the CDR3 is TGTGCCAGCAGCCAGACAGACTTGGAGCAGTTCTTC.

The chain uses TRBV6-1 and TRBJ1-6, with TRBD1 as a possible D gene (5 bases). The CDR3 runs 12 residues. The germline CDR1 and CDR2 sequences are MNHNS and SASEGT. Between the trimmed V and J ends, which lost 4 bases and 15 bases, there was a span of 13 bases. CDR3 region: CASSGTSGHLHF. In nucleotides, the CDR3 is TGTGCCAGCAGTGGGACTTCGGGGCACCTCCACTTT.

The V and J genes are TRBV15 and TRBJ2-1, with 9 bases that match TRBD1. Germline trimming cut 4 bases from V and 5 bases from J; bases unmatched to any gene: 6. This CDR3 is built from 15 residues. The germline gives CDR1 LNHNV, CDR2 YYDKDF (reference sequence). This chain's CDR3 is CATSIDRGGNNEQFF. CDR3 nucleotide sequence: TGTGCCACCAGCATAGACAGGGGGGGGAACAATGAGCAGTTCTTC.

The rearrangement joins TRBV9 to TRBJ2-7; TRBD2 agrees at 7 bases. V lost 4 bases, J lost 1 base, and 8 bases stayed unmatched. The CDR3 sequence is 15 residues long. Germline CDR1 reads SGDLS; CDR2 reads YYNGEE. CDR3 residues: CASSPRGVVSYEQYF. The CDR3 nucleotides are TGTGCCAGCAGCCCCCGGGGGGTTGTATCCTACGAGCAGTACTTC.

This rearrangement joins TRBV4-2 to TRBJ2-1; 11 bases are shared with TRBD2. From germline, CDR1 is LGHNA and CDR2 YNFKEQ. V gave up 1 base and J gave up 4 bases; unmatched junction bases: 12. The CDR3 covers 19 residues. CDR3 bases: TGTGCCAGCAGCCAAGGGCCCTTAACCGGGACTAGCGGATACAATGAGCAGTTCTTC. Its translation: CASSQGPLTGTSGYNEQFF.